These 9 T cell receptor beta chains were all obtained from the same sample, sequenced in a study of identical twins. TCRdb processed the 5' RACE reads anew with MiXCR; each CDR3 protein has one entry. The repertoire consists of some 690,000 distinct CDR3 sequences, with around 20% occurring once and the leading ten covering more than 4%. Another study also made use of these data, one on T cells expressing NK-cell markers.

The material sequenced was PBMCs. These receptor sequences come from a woman between 18 and 29 years old in good health.

Relative to its sample, this clonotype is medium-sized. The chain couples TRBV12-3 or TRBV12-4 to TRBJ1-5; TRBD1 matches 7 bases. The CDR3 contains 13 residues. With 6 bases clipped from V and 6 bases from J, the junction kept 5 bases outside the gene matches. Here the CDR3 DNA reads TGTGCCAGCAGGGGACAGCAGGGTCAGCCCCAGCATTTT. Its translation: CASRGQQGQPQHF.

The gene calls are TRBV20-1 and TRBJ1-2; D unclear. CDR1 is DFQATT and CDR2 is SNEGSKA in the germline V gene (reference sequence). Trimming shortened V by 3 bases and J by 8 bases, and 13 bases separated the two germline ends. The CDR3 is 12 amino acids. The CDR3 bases are TGCAGTGCTAGTAGAGGGAACGACGGCTACACCTTC. This sequence encodes CSASRGNDGYTF.

Many counts were recorded for this clonotype. This chain connects TRBV6-1 to TRBJ2-7, with 8 nucleotides matching TRBD2. The trim removed 8 bases at V and 1 base at J, leaving 7 bases unmatched. The CDR3 loop spans 14 amino acids. Germline CDR1 MNHNS, CDR2 SASEGT. The CDR3 region is CASHPSGGSYEQYF. Here the CDR3 DNA reads TGTGCCAGCCACCCTTCGGGAGGGTCCTACGAGCAGTACTTC.

This clonotype has a count of ten or more. V gene TRBV6-5 combines with J gene TRBJ2-1; no firm D call. The length of the CDR3 is 12 residues. Deletions cut 4 bases from V and 6 bases from J, with 7 bases between. Per the germline V gene, CDR1 is MNHEY and CDR2 is SVGAGI. For the CDR3, the DNA is TGTGCCAGCAGTTTGACTCCCAATGAGCAGTTCTTC. Protein: CASSLTPNEQFF.

This clonotype came up a few times. The CDR3 bases are TGTGCCAGCAGCAGAGGTCGAGGGGTAAACATTCAGTACTTC. Translating it yields CASSRGRGVNIQYF. The rearrangement links TRBV5-6 to TRBJ2-4; either TRBD1 or TRBD2 may fit D (5 bases each). The CDR3 sequence is 14 residues long. V was shortened by 4 bases and J by 6 bases, with 14 bases between the two germline ends. CDR1 and CDR2 from the germline V gene are SGHDT and YYEEEE.

The chain combines TRBV28 with TRBJ1-3, with TRBD1 matching over 9 bases. V was clipped by 7 bases and J by 5 bases; unmatched bases: 9. CDR1 and CDR2 from the germline V gene are MDHEN and SYDVKM. CDR3 length equals 15 residues. This chain's CDR3 is CASTTTGGPRNTIYF. The CDR3, as DNA: TGTGCCAGCACCACCACAGGGGGCCCGCGAAACACCATATATTTT.

The chain's CDR3 is CASSYRPFNTEAFF. CDR3 in DNA: TGTGCCAGCAGTTACAGGCCCTTCAACACTGAAGCTTTCTTT. The chain carries TRBV6-5 and TRBJ1-1, with D hard to call. Per germline, CDR1 MNHEY and CDR2 SVGAGI. Deletions cut 2 bases from V and 2 bases from J, with 9 bases between. This CDR3 region has 14 residues.

This clonotype was observed a few times. The chain couples TRBV11-2 to TRBJ2-1; D perhaps matches TRBD2 (5 bases). This CDR3 comprises 16 residues. Trimming pared 0 bases from V and 4 bases from J, leaving 13 bases between. Germline V lookup: CDR1 SGHAT, CDR2 FQNNGV. CDR3 coding DNA: TGTGCCAGCAGCTTAGAAAGGCTAGCCCGGTACAATGAGCAGTTCTTC. This encodes CASSLERLARYNEQFF.

In its sample, this clonotype was seen many times. The chain links TRBV11-2 to TRBJ2-1; 13 bases are a match to TRBD2. The CDR3 sequence is 18 residues long. Per germline, CDR1 SGHAT and CDR2 FQNNGV. After removal of 3 bases from V and 7 bases from J, the junction contained 12 bases not matched to a gene. The CDR3 DNA is TGTGCCAGCAGCTTCCCGATTTCGACTAGCGGGGGGTATAATGAGCAGTTCTTC. Translated, it gives CASSFPISTSGGYNEQFF.